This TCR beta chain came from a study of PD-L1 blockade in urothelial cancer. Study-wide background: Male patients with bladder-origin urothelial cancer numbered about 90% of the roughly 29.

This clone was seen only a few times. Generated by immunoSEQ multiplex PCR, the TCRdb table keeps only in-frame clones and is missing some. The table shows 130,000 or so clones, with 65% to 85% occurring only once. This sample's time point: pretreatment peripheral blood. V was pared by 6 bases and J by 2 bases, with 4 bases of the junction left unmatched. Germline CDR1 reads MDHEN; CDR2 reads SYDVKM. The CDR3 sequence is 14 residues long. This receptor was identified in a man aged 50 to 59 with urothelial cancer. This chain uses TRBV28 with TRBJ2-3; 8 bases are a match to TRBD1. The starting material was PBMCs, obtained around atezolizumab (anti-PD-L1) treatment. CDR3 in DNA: TGTGCCAGCAGAGCAGGGGGCTCCACAGATACGCAGTATTTT. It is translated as CASRAGGSTDTQYF.